This record looks at one T cell receptor beta chain sequence and its context. These data belong to a study of cytomegalovirus exposure and HLA in healthy donors. Vbeta (60) and Jbeta (13) primers were used in the PCR. Using immunoSEQ multiplex PCR, the repertoire was profiled, and TCRdb retains in-frame clones only, with some absent. The sample gives 200,000 to 250,000 clones, about 80% of which show up once; under 0.8% is in the top ten. The sample was PBMCs. This receptor was taken from a man aged 18 to 29 in good health and CMV-seronegative.

The CDR3 DNA follows: TGTGCCTGGAGTGTAGGGGACAGGGACGAAAATCAGCCCCAGCATTTT. Translation gives CAWSVGDRDENQPQHF. The chain links TRBV30 to TRBJ1-5; 9 bases are a match to TRBD1. The CDR3 is 16 residues long. The V gene's germline CDR1 is GTSNPN and CDR2 SVGIG (reference sequence). V was pared by 0 bases and J by 4 bases, with 7 bases of the junction left unmatched.